This T cell receptor beta chain came from a study of Ad26.COV2.S vaccination and SARS-CoV-2 variants. Looking at the study overall: Sample donor was a member of the COV1001 Ad26.COV2.S trial arm. Each vaccinee took Ad26.COV2.S intramuscularly, once or twice 56 days apart. General study findings and limits: The study found similar non-spike TCR breadth in vaccine and placebo recipients.

CDR3 length: 13 amino acids. Germline V gene lookup returns CDR1 SEHNR and CDR2 FQNEAQ (reference sequence). V dropped 1 base and J dropped 9 bases, with 10 bases sitting between them. Treatment defined: some 20 received Ad26.COV2.S at low or high dose, single or two shots; roughly five received placebo; per-sample allocation not given. It was on day 63 after the first vaccine or placebo injection that samples were taken. What was given as vaccine was an Ad26 vector encoding Wuhan-strain SARS-CoV-2 spike. Here immunoSEQ multiplex PCR was the method, and the copy in TCRdb shows in-frame clones only, minus some. Here the sample spans hundreds of thousands of clones, 80% to 90% being singletons. A remark on this clone: Its target is not known.

This sequence was found in a person between 18 and 59 years old who received the Ad26.COV2.S COVID-19 vaccine or a placebo. This specimen consisted of peripheral blood, obtained in a trial of Ad26.COV2.S vaccine versus placebo. J is TRBJ2-1 and V is TRBV7-9; no clear D gene. CDR3 loop: CASSLVGVAEQFF. CDR3 bases: TGTGCCAGCAGCTTAGTCGGAGTGGCTGAGCAGTTCTTC. Combining the CDR3 with reference TRBV7-9 and TRBJ2-1 gives the whole variable domain DTGVSQNPRHKITKRGQNVTFRCDPISEHNRLYWYRQTLGQGPEFLTYFQNEAQLEKSRLLSDRFSAERPKGSFSTLEIQRTEQGDSAMYLCASSLVGVAEQFFGPGTRLTVL.